Shown below are 31 T cell receptor beta chains from a single sample sequenced in a study of shared clonotypes between healthy human individuals. The assay was immunoSEQ multiplex PCR, and TCRdb's table has in-frame clones only and misses some. Counted here are approximately 2,300,000 clones, 85% to 95% occurring once; the ten biggest clones make up around 0.38%. The source material was naive CD4+ T cells from PBMCs. Subset defined: CD45RA+ positively selected. The source of these receptors is a man aged 18-30 years in good health. Some clones in this sample may be carry-over from other donors' samples.

The chain couples TRBV5-1 to TRBJ2-2; 8 nucleotides agree with TRBD1. The CDR3 sequence is 16 residues long. Unmatched junction bases numbered 11, after V lost 6 bases and J lost 4 bases. CDR1 is SGHRS, CDR2 YFSETQ, per germline. CDR3 in DNA: TGCGCCAGCACCCGACAGGGGCAAGGGGTCACCGGGGAGCTGTTTTTT. This gives the protein CASTRQGQGVTGELFF.

The chain employs TRBV5-1 and TRBJ1-4, with 8 bases aligning to TRBD1. In germline, CDR1 is SGHRS, CDR2 YFSETQ. Trimming took 3 bases from V and 5 from J; bases not matched to a gene: 6. The CDR3 length is 15 residues. This CDR3 reads CASSYTGTGNEKLFF. In nucleotides, the CDR3 is TGCGCCAGCAGCTACACCGGGACAGGCAATGAAAAACTGTTTTTT.

The chain employs TRBV5-1 and TRBJ1-1, with D possibly being TRBD1 (5 bases). Germline CDR1 and CDR2: SGHRS and YFSETQ. V dropped 5 bases and J dropped 4 bases, with 15 bases sitting between them. This CDR3 has 14 residues. The CDR3 here is CASSYRREATEAFF. CDR3 nucleotide sequence: TGCGCCAGCAGTTACCGCAGGGAGGCCACTGAAGCTTTCTTT. The variable domain in full, completed from reference TRBV5-1 and TRBJ1-1, reads KAGVTQTPRYLIKTRGQQVTLSCSPISGHRSVSWYQQTPGQGLQFLFEYFSETQRNKGNFPGRFSGRQFSNSRSEMNVSTLELGDSALYLCASSYRREATEAFFGQGTRLTVV.

V gene TRBV7-2 combines with J gene TRBJ1-4; 7 bases agree with TRBD1. After removal of 5 bases from V and 3 bases from J, the junction contained 18 bases not matched to a gene. CDR1 and CDR2 (germline): SGHTA, FQGNSA. This CDR3 is 19 amino acids long. The CDR3 here is CASSIRTPGQGGSNEKLFF. The CDR3 DNA sequence: TGTGCCAGCAGCATACGTACACCGGGGCAGGGGGGATCTAATGAAAAACTGTTTTTT.

This clone was recorded only once. This chain joins TRBV6-5 and TRBJ2-7; 7 bases fit TRBD1. J gave up 3 bases and V 6 bases, and 11 bases lay outside the gene matches. The germline gives CDR1 MNHEY, CDR2 SVGAGI. CDR3 length equals 15 residues. The DNA of the CDR3 is TGTGCCAGCAGACCCGAACAGGGGCCGAACTACGAGCAGTACTTC. Translation: CASRPEQGPNYEQYF.

This clone was recorded a few times. The junction does not match germline at one end; this may be a read error. The identical CDR3 is also encoded by other nucleotide sequences in the sample. V usage is TRBV20-1 and J usage is TRBJ2-7; D may be TRBD1 or TRBD2 (5 bases each). Germline V CDR1 and CDR2: DFQATT, SNEGSKA (reference sequence). There are 11 residues in the CDR3. The CDR3 loop reads CSARGAYEQYF. The CDR3 DNA follows: TGCAGTGCCAGAGGGGCTTACGAGCAGTACTTC.

The chain combines TRBV7-9 with TRBJ2-3; 7 nucleotides match TRBD2. The V segment lost 5 bases and the J segment 4 bases; nucleotides outside the gene matches: 15. This CDR3 comprises 17 residues. The germline gives CDR1 SEHNR, CDR2 FQNEAQ (reference sequence). CDR3 nucleotides: TGTGCCAGCAGCCCACGAGGGACTACCACCCGGGCAGATACGCAGTATTTT. Amino acid sequence: CASSPRGTTTRADTQYF.

The chain joins TRBV6-5 to TRBJ1-1; D may be TRBD1 (6 bases). V was pared by 7 bases and J by 9 bases, with 18 bases between. Germline CDR1 reads MNHEY; CDR2 reads SVGAGI. The CDR3 spans 13 residues. This chain's CDR3 is CASTNGAGGKAFF. The CDR3 DNA follows: TGTGCCAGCACCAATGGGGCTGGGGGCAAAGCTTTCTTT.

This sequence joins TRBV6-1 and TRBJ2-5; TRBD1 is a possible D gene (6 bases). Looked up from germline, CDR1 is MNHNS and CDR2 is SASEGT. CDR3 length equals 14 residues. The V end was cut by 6 bases, the J end by 1 base, with 12 bases between. CDR3 loop: CASSPRQVQETQYF. As DNA, the CDR3 is TGTGCCAGCAGCCCTCGACAGGTCCAAGAGACCCAGTACTTC.

As concerns this clone: At the DNA level, this CDR3 is encoded by other sequences in the same sample as well. The chain uses TRBV7-2 and TRBJ1-2; D is ambiguous. The germline V and J ends were trimmed by 4 bases and 7 bases, with 13 bases remaining between them. Germline loops: CDR1 SGHTA, CDR2 FQGNSA. This CDR3 spans 13 amino acids. The CDR3 DNA reads TGTGCCAGCAGCTCAACGGGAGCAGGTGGCTACACCTTC. Amino acids: CASSSTGAGGYTF.

The table lists this clone with a count of one. Other DNA sequences in the sample encode the same CDR3. The CDR3 region has the DNA TGTGCCAGCAGCCCGGGACAGGGGGTCACAGATACGCAGTATTTT. This encodes CASSPGQGVTDTQYF. This chain uses TRBV11-3 with TRBJ2-3, with 11 bases that match TRBD1. This CDR3 comprises 15 residues. From germline, CDR1 is SGHNT and CDR2 YENEEA. Germline trimming cut 5 bases from V and 2 bases from J; bases unmatched to any gene: 3.

The chain links TRBV27 to TRBJ1-3; TRBD1 might be the D (6 bases). CDR3 length equals 17 residues. Germline assignment: CDR1 MNHEY and CDR2 SMNVEV (reference sequence). Trimming took off 8 bases at V and 1 base at J, with 21 bases between the two ends. CDR3 protein: CASGSPSTGKSGNTIYF. The CDR3 region has the DNA TGTGCCAGCGGTTCACCGTCTACAGGGAAATCTGGAAACACCATATATTTT.

This clone came up once. CDR3 bases: TGTGCCAGCAAAGGAGAGTCTAGCGGTCTCTACAATGAGCAGTTCTTC. Its translation is CASKGESSGLYNEQFF. This chain uses TRBV2 with TRBJ2-1, with TRBD2 matching 7 bases. Looked up from germline, CDR1 is SNHLY and CDR2 is FYNNEI. This CDR3 region has 16 residues. The V segment lost 7 bases and the J segment 3 bases; nucleotides outside the gene matches: 12.

Concerning this clone itself: Other DNA sequences in this specimen translate into the identical CDR3. J is TRBJ2-1 and V is TRBV15, with D unresolved. Trimming took off 1 base at V and 0 bases at J, with 7 bases between the two ends. This CDR3 has 15 residues. In germline, CDR1 is LNHNV, CDR2 YYDKDF (reference sequence). CDR3 nucleotide sequence: TGTGCCACCAGCAGAGTAGGTAGCTCCTACAATGAGCAGTTCTTC. Translated, it gives CATSRVGSSYNEQFF.

The chain recombines TRBV7-2 with TRBJ1-5; D ambiguous. CDR3 length equals 14 residues. V was shortened by 1 base and J by 2 bases, with 6 bases between the two germline ends. Per the germline V gene, CDR1 is SGHTA and CDR2 is FQGNSA. In DNA, the CDR3 is TGTGCCAGCAGCTTAGACTCAGGCAATCAGCCCCAGCATTTT. It specifies CASSLDSGNQPQHF.

V is TRBV2 and J is TRBJ1-1, with D possibly being TRBD1 (6 bases). The CDR3 length is 13 residues. V lost 6 bases to trimming and J lost 5 bases, with 13 bases between them. Germline V gene sequence: CDR1 SNHLY, CDR2 FYNNEI. CDR3 in amino acids: CASSLTGQTEAFF. DNA for the CDR3: TGTGCCAGCAGCCTGACAGGACAAACTGAAGCTTTCTTT.

The chain combines TRBV7-9 with TRBJ2-5; 14 bases are a match to TRBD2. The CDR3 length is 16 residues. From germline, CDR1 is SEHNR and CDR2 FQNEAQ (reference sequence). V was pared by 5 bases and J by 5 bases, with 7 bases of the junction left unmatched. CDR3 loop: CASSLRLAGGLETQYF. As DNA, the CDR3 is TGTGCCAGCAGCCTAAGACTAGCGGGAGGGCTGGAGACCCAGTACTTC.

V is TRBV15 and J is TRBJ1-4, with D uncertain. Looked up from germline, CDR1 is LNHNV and CDR2 is YYDKDF (reference sequence). With 6 bases removed from V and 4 bases from J, the gap between germline ends came to 18 bases. The CDR3 is 16 residues long. CDR3 DNA: TGTGCCACCAGTCTCCGATGGCCGCCTCTTAATGAAAAACTGTTTTTT. It codes for CATSLRWPPLNEKLFF.

The rearrangement links TRBV18 to TRBJ2-1, with D perhaps matching TRBD1 (6 bases). Germline lookup yields CDR1 KGHSH and CDR2 LQKENI. Between the trimmed V and J ends, which lost 5 bases and 0 bases, there was a span of 14 bases. This CDR3 is 16 amino acids long. CDR3 sequence reads: CASSAQGTPSYNEQFF. In nucleotides, the CDR3 is TGTGCCAGCTCAGCGCAGGGGACGCCCTCCTACAATGAGCAGTTCTTC. Full variable domain (outside the CDR3, taken from reference TRBV18 and TRBJ2-1): NAGVMQNPRHLVRRRGQEARLRCSPMKGHSHVYWYRQLPEEGLKFMVYLQKENIIDESGMPKERFSAEFPKEGPSILRIQQVVRGDSAAYFCASSAQGTPSYNEQFFGPGTRLTVL.

The chain has TRBV2 and TRBJ2-3; tentative D call: TRBD2 (6 bases). V was clipped by 2 bases and J by 4 bases, with 10 bases between them. The CDR3 length is 14 residues. Germline V lookup: CDR1 SNHLY, CDR2 FYNNEI. CDR3 DNA: TGTGCCAGCAGTGAAATACTAGCATCAGATACGCAGTATTTT. Translation gives CASSEILASDTQYF.

This rearrangement joins TRBV11-2 to TRBJ2-6; D may correspond to TRBD1 or TRBD2 (5 bases each). Germline V lookup: CDR1 SGHAT, CDR2 FQNNGV. Trimming shortened V by 1 base and J by 2 bases, and 9 bases separated the two germline ends. The CDR3 length is 16 residues. This CDR3 reads CASSLVMGAGANVLTF. As DNA, the CDR3 is TGTGCCAGCAGCTTAGTCATGGGGGCTGGGGCCAACGTCCTGACTTTC.

For the CDR3, the DNA is TGTGCCAGCAGCGTAGGCCCGACCCTCGGGTCCCAGTACTTC. Its protein product is CASSVGPTLGSQYF. The chain links TRBV7-2 to TRBJ2-5; D unresolved. Germline loops: CDR1 SGHTA, CDR2 FQGNSA. The CDR3 sequence is 14 residues long. V gave up 5 bases and J gave up 9 bases, with 19 bases separating them.

J is TRBJ2-5 and V is TRBV6-5, with 9 bases fitting TRBD1. This CDR3 contains 16 residues. V gave up 4 bases and J gave up 5 bases; unmatched junction bases: 11. Germline CDR1 reads MNHEY; CDR2 reads SVGAGI. Here the CDR3 reads CASSSPGTGIGETQYF. CDR3 nucleotides: TGTGCCAGCAGTTCCCCCGGGACAGGGATCGGGGAGACCCAGTACTTC.

The chain couples TRBV2 to TRBJ2-1; TRBD1 matches 10 bases. CDR1 and CDR2 from the germline V gene are SNHLY and FYNNEI. V lost 6 bases and J lost 7; bases outside the gene matches: 0. The CDR3 has 12 residues. The CDR3 here is CASRGQGNEQFF. The CDR3 DNA sequence: TGTGCCAGCAGGGGACAGGGGAATGAGCAGTTCTTC.

This chain links TRBV5-6 with TRBJ1-1, with unresolved D. The germline gives CDR1 SGHDT, CDR2 YYEEEE. V shed 5 bases and J shed 11 bases, with 22 bases lying between them. CDR3 size: 14 residues. The CDR3 coding sequence is TGTGCCAGCAGTTTTTTCCGGGCTGGGGTTGATGCTTTCTTT. This encodes CASSFFRAGVDAFF.

V gene TRBV5-5 combines with J gene TRBJ2-1; D is perhaps TRBD1 or TRBD2 (6 bases each). Germline CDR1 SGHKS, CDR2 YYEKEE (reference sequence). The CDR3 length is 15 residues. Trimming took off 2 bases at V and 7 bases at J, with 16 bases between the two ends. The CDR3 spells CASSFQGPRGNEQFF. The CDR3 coding sequence is TGTGCCAGCAGCTTCCAGGGGCCCCGGGGGAATGAGCAGTTCTTC. Using reference TRBV5-5 and TRBJ2-1 for the parts outside the CDR3, the full variable domain is DAGVTQSPTHLIKTRGQQVTLRCSPISGHKSVSWYQQVLGQGPQFIFQYYEKEERGRGNFPDRFSARQFPNYSSELNVNALLLGDSALYLCASSFQGPRGNEQFFGPGTRLTVL.

The chain joins TRBV11-2 to TRBJ2-7; D is possibly TRBD2 (5 bases). Germline V gives CDR1 SGHAT, CDR2 FQNNGV. The CDR3 is made up of 16 amino acids. V was cut by 1 base and J by 3 bases, with 16 bases left in between. This CDR3 is CASSLAAARANYEQYF. CDR3 DNA sequence: TGTGCCAGCAGCTTAGCAGCGGCTAGGGCAAACTACGAGCAGTACTTC.

The chain combines TRBV19 with TRBJ1-5; maybe TRBD1 (5 bases). The CDR3 length is 13 residues. V was clipped by 4 bases and J by 5 bases, with 9 bases between them. Germline V gene data show CDR1 as LNHDA and CDR2 as SQIVND (reference sequence). The CDR3 DNA sequence: TGTGCCAGTAGTACCGGGACTTATCAGCCCCAGCATTTT. It translates to CASSTGTYQPQHF.

V usage is TRBV9 and J usage is TRBJ2-7, with 7 nucleotides matching TRBD2. V dropped 3 bases and J dropped 0; count of bases not matched to a gene: 12. This CDR3 region has 17 residues. In germline, CDR1 is SGDLS, CDR2 YYNGEE. CDR3 in amino acids: CASSEKEVAGGSYEQYF. In DNA form, the CDR3 reads TGTGCCAGCAGCGAAAAAGAGGTAGCGGGTGGCTCCTACGAGCAGTACTTC.

This chain joins TRBV11-2 and TRBJ2-5; 7 bases are shared with TRBD2. V lost 3 bases, J lost 9 bases, and 13 bases stayed unmatched. Germline V gene lookup returns CDR1 SGHAT and CDR2 FQNNGV. The CDR3 extends over 15 amino acids. CDR3 protein: CASSFRGAGSAAQYF. CDR3 coding DNA: TGTGCCAGCAGCTTTCGGGGAGCGGGGTCGGCGGCCCAGTACTTC.

The CDR3 is CAISARTEGNTIYF. For the CDR3, the DNA is TGTGCCATCAGTGCAAGGACAGAGGGAAACACCATATATTTT. The chain recombines TRBV10-3 with TRBJ1-3, with D possibly being TRBD1 (6 bases). The CDR3 has 14 residues. Trimming took off 4 bases at V and 4 bases at J, with 11 bases between the two ends. Germline values: CDR1 ENHRY, CDR2 SYGVKD.